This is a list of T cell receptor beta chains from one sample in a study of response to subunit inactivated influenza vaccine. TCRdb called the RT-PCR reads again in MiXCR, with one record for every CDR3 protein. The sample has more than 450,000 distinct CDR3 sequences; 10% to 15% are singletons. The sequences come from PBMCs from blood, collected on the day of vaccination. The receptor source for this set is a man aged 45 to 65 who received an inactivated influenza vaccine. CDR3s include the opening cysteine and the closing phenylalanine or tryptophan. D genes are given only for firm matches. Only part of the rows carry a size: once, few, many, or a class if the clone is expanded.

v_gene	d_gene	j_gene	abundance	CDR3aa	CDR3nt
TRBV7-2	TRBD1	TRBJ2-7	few	CASSFEWGTGWREQYF	TGTGCCAGCAGCTTCGAGTGGGGGACAGGATGGAGGGAGCAGTACTTC
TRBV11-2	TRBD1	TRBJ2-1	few	CASSLEGQGRTPYNEQFF	TGTGCCAGCAGCTTAGAGGGACAGGGGCGCACCCCCTACAATGAGCAGTTCTTC
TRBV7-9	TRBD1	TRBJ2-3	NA	CASSLTGVGTDTQYF	TGTGCCAGCAGCCTAACAGGGGTGGGCACAGATACGCAGTATTTT
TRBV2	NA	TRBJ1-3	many	CASSDSTGSGNTIYF	TGTGCCAGCAGTGATTCGACAGGCTCTGGAAACACCATATATTTT
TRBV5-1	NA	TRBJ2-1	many	CASSLEGGGAYNEQFF	TGCGCCAGCAGCTTGGAGGGAGGGGGCGCCTACAATGAGCAGTTCTTC
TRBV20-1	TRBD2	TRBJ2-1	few	CSARDLASGGTYNEQFF	TGCAGTGCTAGAGATCTAGCCAGCGGGGGTACCTACAATGAGCAGTTCTTC
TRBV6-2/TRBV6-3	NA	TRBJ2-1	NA	CASSYRRSSYNEQFF	TGTGCCAGCAGTTATCGGCGTTCCTCCTACAATGAGCAGTTCTTC
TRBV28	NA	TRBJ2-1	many	CASSLMEGVNEQFF	TGTGCCAGCAGTTTAATGGAGGGGGTCAATGAGCAGTTCTTC
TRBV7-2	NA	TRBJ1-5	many	CASSLSWQGRSQPQHF	TGTGCCAGCAGCTTAAGTTGGCAGGGGCGAAGTCAGCCCCAGCATTTT
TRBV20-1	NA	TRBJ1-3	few	CSASSGAGNTIYF	TGCAGTGCTAGTTCAGGGGCTGGAAACACCATATATTTT
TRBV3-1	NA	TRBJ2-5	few	CASSQRQFQETQYF	TGTGCCAGCAGTCAACGACAGTTCCAAGAGACCCAGTACTTC
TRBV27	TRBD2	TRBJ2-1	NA	CASSLISAGANEQFF	TGTGCCAGCAGTTTAATTAGCGCGGGAGCTAATGAGCAGTTCTTC
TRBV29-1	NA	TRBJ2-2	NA	CSVRGGAGELFF	TGCAGCGTGCGAGGGGGGGCCGGGGAGCTGTTTTTT
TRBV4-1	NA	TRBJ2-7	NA	CASSQDLQGIYEQYF	TGCGCCAGCAGCCAAGATCTACAGGGTATCTACGAGCAGTACTTC
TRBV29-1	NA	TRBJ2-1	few	CSVLSSGQHNEQFF	TGCAGCGTCCTTAGCTCGGGACAACACAATGAGCAGTTCTTC
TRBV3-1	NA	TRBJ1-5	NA	CASSPTGTDNQPQHF	TGTGCCAGCAGCCCCACCGGGACTGATAATCAGCCCCAGCATTTT
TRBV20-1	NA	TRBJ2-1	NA	CSASPTGRIGNEQFF	TGCAGTGCTAGCCCAACAGGGAGGATCGGCAATGAGCAGTTCTTC
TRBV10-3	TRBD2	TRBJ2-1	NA	CAISETPLLANVYNEQFF	TGTGCCATCAGTGAAACACCCCTACTAGCGAACGTTTACAATGAGCAGTTCTTC
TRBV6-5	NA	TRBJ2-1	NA	CASSYLPPPYNEQFF	TGTGCCAGCAGTTACCTGCCACCCCCCTACAATGAGCAGTTCTTC
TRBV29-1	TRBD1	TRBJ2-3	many	CSGTGGAGTDTQYF	TGCAGTGGAACAGGGGGCGCGGGCACAGATACGCAGTATTTT
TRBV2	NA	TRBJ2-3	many	CAINEQFTDTQYF	TGTGCCATCAACGAACAGTTCACAGATACGCAGTATTTT
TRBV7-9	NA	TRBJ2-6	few	CASSLSWWAGANVLTF	TGTGCCAGCAGCTTATCTTGGTGGGCTGGGGCCAACGTCCTGACTTTC
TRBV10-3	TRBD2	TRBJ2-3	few	CAISESRTSGDPTQYF	TGTGCCATCAGTGAGTCGAGGACTAGCGGGGATCCTACGCAGTATTTT
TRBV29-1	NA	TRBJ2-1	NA	CSGLTGPNEQFF	TGCAGCGGACTCACAGGGCCCAATGAGCAGTTCTTC
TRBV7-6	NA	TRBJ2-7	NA	CASSLSEDSYEQYF	TGTGCCAGCAGCTTATCGGAAGACTCCTACGAGCAGTACTTC
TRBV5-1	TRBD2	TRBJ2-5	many	CASSLGSGVQETQYF	TGCGCCAGCAGCTTAGGGAGCGGGGTCCAAGAGACCCAGTACTTC
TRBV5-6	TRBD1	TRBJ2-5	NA	CASGNQGAGKTQYF	TGTGCCAGCGGAAACCAGGGGGCAGGGAAGACCCAGTACTTC
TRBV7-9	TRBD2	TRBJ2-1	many	CASSFTSGGYNEQFF	TGTGCCAGCAGCTTTACTAGCGGGGGGTACAATGAGCAGTTCTTC
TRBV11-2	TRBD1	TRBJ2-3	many	CASSKGGGLTDTQYF	TGTGCCAGCAGTAAAGGGGGCGGACTCACAGATACGCAGTATTTT
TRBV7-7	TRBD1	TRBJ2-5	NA	CASSSGQGERQETQYF	TGTGCTAGCAGCTCTGGACAGGGGGAAAGGCAAGAGACCCAGTACTTC
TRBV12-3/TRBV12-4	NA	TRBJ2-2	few	CASRHPGTLNTGELFF	TGTGCCAGCAGGCATCCCGGGACACTTAACACCGGGGAGCTGTTTTTT
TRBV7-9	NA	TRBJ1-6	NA	CASSFKGSSYNSPLHF	TGTGCCAGCAGCTTCAAGGGAAGCTCCTATAATTCACCCCTCCACTTT
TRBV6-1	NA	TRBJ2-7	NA	CASSANRERSAYEQYF	TGTGCCAGCAGTGCCAACAGGGAAAGGAGCGCCTACGAGCAGTACTTC
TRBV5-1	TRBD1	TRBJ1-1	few	CASSLVGTGVDTEAFF	TGCGCCAGCAGCTTGGTCGGGACAGGGGTGGACACTGAAGCTTTCTTT
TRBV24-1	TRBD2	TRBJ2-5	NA	CATSDPGLAGGPSTVQETQYF	TGTGCCACCAGTGACCCCGGACTAGCGGGAGGGCCTAGTACCGTCCAAGAGACCCAGTACTTC
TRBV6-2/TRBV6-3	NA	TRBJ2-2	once	CASTLQLVRGGELFF	TGTGCCAGCACCCTACAACTAGTTCGTGGCGGGGAGCTGTTTTTT
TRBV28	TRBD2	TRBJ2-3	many	CASSLRGGPDTQYF	TGTGCCAGCAGCCTCCGGGGAGGGCCAGATACGCAGTATTTT
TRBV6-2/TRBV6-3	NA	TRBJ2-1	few	CASSFDYYNEQFF	TGTGCCAGCAGTTTCGACTATTACAATGAGCAGTTCTTC
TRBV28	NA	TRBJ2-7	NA	CASSPAGLRSEQYF	TGTGCCAGCAGTCCCGCAGGTCTAAGGAGCGAGCAGTACTTC
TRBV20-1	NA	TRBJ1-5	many	CSASGGRGQPQHF	TGCAGTGCTAGTGGGGGGCGGGGGCAGCCCCAGCATTTT
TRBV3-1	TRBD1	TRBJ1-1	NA	CASSQLDRGQAFF	TGTGCCAGCAGCCAACTCGACAGGGGGCAAGCTTTCTTT
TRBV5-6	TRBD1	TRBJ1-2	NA	CASSLTYWTGGYGYTF	TGTGCCAGCAGCTTGACCTACTGGACAGGGGGCTATGGCTACACCTTC
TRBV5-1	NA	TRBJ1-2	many	CASSIGQSYGYTF	TGCGCCAGCAGCATAGGACAGAGCTATGGCTACACCTTC
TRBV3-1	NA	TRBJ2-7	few	CASSGRWKNYEQYF	TGTGCCAGCAGCGGCAGATGGAAGAACTACGAGCAGTACTTC
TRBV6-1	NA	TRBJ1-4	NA	CASSDSGGEKLFF	TGTGCCAGCAGTGACAGCGGGGGTGAAAAACTGTTTTTT
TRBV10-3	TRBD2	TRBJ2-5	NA	CTISLETSGGASPRETQYF	TGTACCATCAGTTTAGAGACTAGCGGGGGGGCGTCCCCTCGAGAGACCCAGTACTTC
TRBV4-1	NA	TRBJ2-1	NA	CASSQEGASLYNEQFF	TGCGCCAGCAGCCAAGAAGGCGCTAGCCTTTACAATGAGCAGTTCTTC
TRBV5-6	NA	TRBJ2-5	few	CASSLAQGPETQYF	TGTGCCAGCAGCTTGGCCCAGGGCCCAGAGACCCAGTACTTC
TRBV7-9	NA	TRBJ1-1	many	CASSLGAGDTEAFF	TGTGCCAGCAGCTTAGGGGCAGGGGACACTGAAGCTTTCTTT